This T cell receptor (beta chain) stems from a study of technical replicates of blood from several donors. The V segment lost 4 bases and the J segment 4 bases; nucleotides outside the gene matches: 11. CDR1 SGHAT and CDR2 FQNNGV come from the germline V gene. This CDR3 contains 18 residues. TCRdb's table, derived via immunoSEQ multiplex PCR, lists solely in-frame clones and lacks some. The sample includes over 80,000 clones, 95% to 97% seen only once; the top ten take about 0.38%. The TCR sequence derives from a human donor in good health. Input material: T cells isolated from PBMCs. The V call is TRBV11-2, the J call TRBJ2-7; the match to TRBD2 covers 15 bases. The DNA for the CDR3 is TGTGCCAGCAGCTCCATTTTTAGGACTAGCGGGAGGGATTACGAGCAGTACTTC. It encodes CASSSIFRTSGRDYEQYF.